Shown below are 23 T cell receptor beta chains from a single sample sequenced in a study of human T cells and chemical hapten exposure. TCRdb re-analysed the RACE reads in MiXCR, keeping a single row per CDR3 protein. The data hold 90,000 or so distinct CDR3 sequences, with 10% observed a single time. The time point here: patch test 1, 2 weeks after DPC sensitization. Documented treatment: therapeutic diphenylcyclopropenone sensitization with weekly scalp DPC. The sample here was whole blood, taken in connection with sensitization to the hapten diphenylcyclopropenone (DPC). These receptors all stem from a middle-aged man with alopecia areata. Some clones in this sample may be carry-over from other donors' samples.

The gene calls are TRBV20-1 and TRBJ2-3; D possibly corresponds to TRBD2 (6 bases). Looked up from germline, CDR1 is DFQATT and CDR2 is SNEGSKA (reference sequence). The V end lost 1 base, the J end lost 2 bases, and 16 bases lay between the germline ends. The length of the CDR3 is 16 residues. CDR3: CSARARGELFTDTQYF. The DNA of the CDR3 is TGCAGTGCTAGAGCCCGCGGGGAATTGTTCACAGATACGCAGTATTTT.

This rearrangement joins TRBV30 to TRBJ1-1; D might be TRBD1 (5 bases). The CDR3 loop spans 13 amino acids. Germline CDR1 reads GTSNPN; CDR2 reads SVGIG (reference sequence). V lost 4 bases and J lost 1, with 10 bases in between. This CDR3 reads CAWTSQGNTEAFF. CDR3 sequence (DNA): TGTGCCTGGACAAGTCAGGGGAACACTGAAGCTTTCTTT.

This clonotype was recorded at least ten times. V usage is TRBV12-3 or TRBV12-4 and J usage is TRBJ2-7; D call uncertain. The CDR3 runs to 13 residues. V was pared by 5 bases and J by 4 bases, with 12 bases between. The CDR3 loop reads CASSTTKFYEQYF. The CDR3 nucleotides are TGTGCCAGCAGTACTACCAAATTTTACGAGCAGTACTTC.

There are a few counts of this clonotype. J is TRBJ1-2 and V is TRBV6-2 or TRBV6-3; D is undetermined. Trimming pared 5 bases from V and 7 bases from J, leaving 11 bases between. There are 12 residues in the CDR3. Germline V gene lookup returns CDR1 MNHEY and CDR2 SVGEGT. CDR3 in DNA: TGTGCCAGCAGTCCTGGATGGCGTGGCTACACCTTC. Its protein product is CASSPGWRGYTF.

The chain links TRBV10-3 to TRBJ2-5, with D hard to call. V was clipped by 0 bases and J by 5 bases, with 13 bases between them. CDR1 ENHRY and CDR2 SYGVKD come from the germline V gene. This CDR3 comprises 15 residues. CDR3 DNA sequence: TGTGCCATCAGTGAGTCGGGTCCCGCCAGGGAGACCCAGTACTTC. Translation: CAISESGPARETQYF.

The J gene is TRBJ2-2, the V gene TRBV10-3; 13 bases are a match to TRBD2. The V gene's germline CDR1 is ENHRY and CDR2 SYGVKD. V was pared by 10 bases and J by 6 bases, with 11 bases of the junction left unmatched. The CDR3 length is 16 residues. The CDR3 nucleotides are TGTGCCACCCTAGGACTAGCGGGAGCGGCTGCCGGGGAGCTGTTTTTT. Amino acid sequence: CATLGLAGAAAGELFF.

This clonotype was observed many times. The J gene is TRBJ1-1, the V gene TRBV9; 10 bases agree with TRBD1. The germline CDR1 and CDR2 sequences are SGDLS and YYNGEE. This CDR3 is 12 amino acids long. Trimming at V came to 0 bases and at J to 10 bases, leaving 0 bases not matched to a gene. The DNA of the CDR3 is TGTGCCAGCAGCGTAGGGACAGGGGGAGCTTTCTTT. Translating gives CASSVGTGGAFF.

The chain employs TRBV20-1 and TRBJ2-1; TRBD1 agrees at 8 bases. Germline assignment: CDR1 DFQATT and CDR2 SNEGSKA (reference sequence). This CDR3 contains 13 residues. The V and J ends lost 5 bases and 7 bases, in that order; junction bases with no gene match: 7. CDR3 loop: CSAWTGLENEQFF. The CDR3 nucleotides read TGCAGTGCTTGGACAGGGCTAGAGAATGAGCAGTTCTTC.

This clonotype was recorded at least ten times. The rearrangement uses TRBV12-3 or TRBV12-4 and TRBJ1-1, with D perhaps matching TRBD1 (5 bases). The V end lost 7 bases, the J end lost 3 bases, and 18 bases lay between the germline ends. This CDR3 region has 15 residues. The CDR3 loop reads CASTTPAGKDTEAFF. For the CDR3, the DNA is TGTGCCAGCACCACCCCGGCAGGGAAGGACACTGAAGCTTTCTTT.

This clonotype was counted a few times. The CDR3 spells CASSEMEGVQFF. The CDR3 coding sequence is TGTGCCAGCAGTGAAATGGAGGGCGTGCAGTTCTTC. The chain carries TRBV6-1 and TRBJ2-1; tentative D call: TRBD2 (6 bases). V was cut by 2 bases and J by 12 bases, with 11 bases left in between. The CDR3 totals 12 residues. The germline V gene has CDR1 MNHNS and CDR2 SASEGT.

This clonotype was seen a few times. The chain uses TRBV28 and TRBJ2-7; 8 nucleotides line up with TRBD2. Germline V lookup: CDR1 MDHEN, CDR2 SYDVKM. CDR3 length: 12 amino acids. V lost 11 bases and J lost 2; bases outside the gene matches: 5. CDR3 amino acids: CASGGLAYEQYV. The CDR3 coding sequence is TGTGCCTCGGGGGGGTTGGCCTACGAGCAGTACGTC.

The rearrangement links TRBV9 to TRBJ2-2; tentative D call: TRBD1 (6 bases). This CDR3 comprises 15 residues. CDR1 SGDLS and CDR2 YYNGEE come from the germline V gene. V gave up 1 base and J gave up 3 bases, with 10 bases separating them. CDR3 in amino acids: CASSVSAGDTGELFF. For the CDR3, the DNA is TGTGCCAGCAGCGTATCGGCAGGGGACACCGGGGAGCTGTTTTTT. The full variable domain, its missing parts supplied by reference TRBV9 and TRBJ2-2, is DSGVTQTPKHLITATGQRVTLRCSPRSGDLSVYWYQQSLDQGLQFLIQYYNGEERAKGNILERFSAQQFPDLHSELNLSSLELGDSALYFCASSVSAGDTGELFFGEGSRLTVL.

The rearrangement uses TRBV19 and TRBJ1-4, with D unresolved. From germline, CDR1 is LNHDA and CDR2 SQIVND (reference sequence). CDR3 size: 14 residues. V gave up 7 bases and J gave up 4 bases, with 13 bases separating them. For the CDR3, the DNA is TGTGCCAGTATGCAGACGGATTATAATGAAAAACTGTTTTTT. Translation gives CASMQTDYNEKLFF.

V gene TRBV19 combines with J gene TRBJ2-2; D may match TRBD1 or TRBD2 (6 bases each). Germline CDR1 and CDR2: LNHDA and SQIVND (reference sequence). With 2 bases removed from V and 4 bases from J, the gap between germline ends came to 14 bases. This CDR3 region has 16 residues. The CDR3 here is CASSIWGAGTTGELFF. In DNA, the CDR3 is TGTGCCAGTAGTATATGGGGGGCTGGGACCACCGGGGAGCTGTTTTTT.

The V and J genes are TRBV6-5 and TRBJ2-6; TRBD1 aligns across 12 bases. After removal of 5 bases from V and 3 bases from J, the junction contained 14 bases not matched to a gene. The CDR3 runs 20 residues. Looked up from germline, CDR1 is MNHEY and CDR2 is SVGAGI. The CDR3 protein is CASSTPVAGQGAFGANVLTF. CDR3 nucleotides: TGTGCCAGCAGTACACCCGTGGCGGGACAGGGGGCTTTTGGGGCCAACGTCCTGACTTTC.

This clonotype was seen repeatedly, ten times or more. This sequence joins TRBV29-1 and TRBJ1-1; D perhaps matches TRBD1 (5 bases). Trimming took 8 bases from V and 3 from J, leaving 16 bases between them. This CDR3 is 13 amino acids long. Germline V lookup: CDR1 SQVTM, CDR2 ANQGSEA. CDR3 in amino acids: CSLRKGTDTEAFF. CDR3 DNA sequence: TGCAGCCTGCGAAAAGGGACGGACACTGAAGCTTTCTTT.

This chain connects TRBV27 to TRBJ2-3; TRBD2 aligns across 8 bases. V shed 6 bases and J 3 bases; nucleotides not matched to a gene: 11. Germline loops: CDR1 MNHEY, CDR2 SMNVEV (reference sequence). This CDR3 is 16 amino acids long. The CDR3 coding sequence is TGTGCCAGCAGACGGACTAGCCCTGCCCGAACAGATACGCAGTATTTT. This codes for CASRRTSPARTDTQYF.

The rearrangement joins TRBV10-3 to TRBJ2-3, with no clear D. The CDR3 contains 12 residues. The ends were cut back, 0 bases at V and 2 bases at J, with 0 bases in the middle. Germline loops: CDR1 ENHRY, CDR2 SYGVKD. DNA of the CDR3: TGTGCCATCAGTGAGTCCACAGATACGCAGTATTTT. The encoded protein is CAISESTDTQYF.

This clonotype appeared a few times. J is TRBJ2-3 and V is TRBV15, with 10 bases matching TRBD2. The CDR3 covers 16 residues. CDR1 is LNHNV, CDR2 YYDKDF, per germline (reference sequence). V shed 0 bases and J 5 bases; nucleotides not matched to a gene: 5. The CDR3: CATSRDRLAGVDTQYF. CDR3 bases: TGTGCCACCAGCAGAGATAGGCTAGCGGGAGTAGATACGCAGTATTTT.

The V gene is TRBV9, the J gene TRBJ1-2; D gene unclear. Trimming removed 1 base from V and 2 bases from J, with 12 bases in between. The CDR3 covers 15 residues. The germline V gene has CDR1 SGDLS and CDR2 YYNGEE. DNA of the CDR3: TGTGCCAGCAGCGTAATGTGGGTTGCCAACTATGGCTACACCTTC. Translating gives CASSVMWVANYGYTF.

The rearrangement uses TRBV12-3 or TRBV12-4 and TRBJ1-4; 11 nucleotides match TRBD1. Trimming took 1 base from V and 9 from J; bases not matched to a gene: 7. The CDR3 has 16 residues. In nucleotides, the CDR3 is TGTGCCAGCAGTTTAGGAGGACAGGGGGCGTTTCAAAAACTGTTTTTT. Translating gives CASSLGGQGAFQKLFF.

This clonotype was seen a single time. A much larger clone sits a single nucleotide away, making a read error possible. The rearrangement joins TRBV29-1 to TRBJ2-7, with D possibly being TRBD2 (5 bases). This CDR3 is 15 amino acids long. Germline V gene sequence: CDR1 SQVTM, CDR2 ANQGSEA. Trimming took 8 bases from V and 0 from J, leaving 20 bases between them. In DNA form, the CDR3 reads TGCAGCATCCCACGGGCGGGCTCCAGCTCCTACGAGCAGTACTTC. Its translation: CSIPRAGSSSYEQYF.

CDR3 amino acids: CASSGQGSLVAKNIQYF. The CDR3, as DNA: TGTGCCAGCAGTGGACAGGGGTCCCTAGTAGCCAAAAACATTCAGTACTTC. The V call is TRBV28, the J call TRBJ2-4; 9 nucleotides agree with TRBD1. Losses at the gene ends were 5 bases for V and 0 bases for J; bases not matched to a gene: 8. The CDR3 is 17 amino acids. The V gene's germline CDR1 is MDHEN and CDR2 SYDVKM.